The 8 T cell receptor beta chains in this list originate from one sample, sequenced in a study of cytomegalovirus exposure and HLA in healthy donors. PCR involved 60 Vbeta and 13 Jbeta primers. Here immunoSEQ multiplex PCR was the method, and the copy in TCRdb shows in-frame clones only, minus some. The top ten hold 1.1% of the sample, which has around 140,000 clones, 75% to 85% seen once. The sequencing sample was made of PBMCs. The receptor source for this set is a male donor in good health and CMV-seronegative.

The chain recombines TRBV4-3 with TRBJ1-4, with D maybe TRBD1 (6 bases). This CDR3 has 14 residues. The germline V and J ends were trimmed by 4 bases and 8 bases, with 14 bases remaining between them. The germline V gene encodes CDR1 LGHNA and CDR2 YSLEER. CDR3 coding DNA: TGCGCCAGCAGCCCGGGGACATCGGCGGAAAAACTGTTTTTT. Amino acid sequence: CASSPGTSAEKLFF.

CDR3 in DNA: TGTGCCAGCAGCCTCGACAGGGGAGGTAATTCACCCCTCCACTTT. Protein product: CASSLDRGGNSPLHF. V and J are TRBV7-3 and TRBJ1-6, with 8 bases lining up with TRBD1. Trimming cost V 5 bases and J 6 bases; bases outside gene matches: 6. The CDR3 runs 15 residues. The V gene's germline CDR1 is SGHTA and CDR2 FQGTGA.

This clone was recorded once. The gene calls are TRBV9 and TRBJ2-1, with no clear D. Germline V gene sequence: CDR1 SGDLS, CDR2 YYNGEE. This CDR3 has 16 amino acids. The ends were cut back, 0 bases at V and 0 bases at J, with 10 bases in the middle. CDR3 amino acids: CASSVDPHSSYNEQFF. CDR3 bases: TGTGCCAGCAGCGTAGACCCTCACAGCTCCTACAATGAGCAGTTCTTC.

This chain joins TRBV27 and TRBJ1-6; D gene ambiguous. The germline V gene has CDR1 MNHEY and CDR2 SMNVEV (reference sequence). The length of the CDR3 is 16 residues. Trimming removed 8 bases from V and 10 bases from J, with 24 bases in between. The CDR3 reads CASGSSGSPVRSPLHF. CDR3 DNA sequence: TGTGCCAGCGGGTCTTCCGGGTCCCCGGTACGATCACCCCTCCACTTT.

Only a few counts were recorded for this clone. The V gene is TRBV2, the J gene TRBJ2-2, with TRBD2 identical over 9 bases. CDR1 and CDR2 from the germline V gene are SNHLY and FYNNEI. V was pared by 2 bases and J by 0 bases, with 7 bases of the junction left unmatched. CDR3 length: 18 residues. CDR3 protein: CASSERGLAGTNTGELFF. The CDR3 DNA sequence: TGTGCCAGCAGTGAAAGGGGGCTAGCGGGGACGAACACCGGGGAGCTGTTTTTT.

The rearrangement links TRBV5-6 to TRBJ1-1; 9 bases map to TRBD1. Germline lookup yields CDR1 SGHDT and CDR2 YYEEEE. The CDR3 totals 17 residues. V trimming: 2 bases; J trimming: 6 bases; junction bases outside the gene matches: 14. The CDR3 DNA reads as TGTGCCAGCAGCTTTGGGACAGGGCCCCTTATAGGGCCTGAAGCTTTCTTT. This codes for CASSFGTGPLIGPEAFF.

This chain joins TRBV27 and TRBJ1-2; weak D call: TRBD1 (5 bases). Germline CDR1 reads MNHEY; CDR2 reads SMNVEV (reference sequence). V lost 5 bases and J 5 bases, leaving 12 bases between the germline ends. This CDR3 has 13 amino acids. The CDR3 here is CASSPWTTYGYTF. Here the CDR3 DNA reads TGTGCCAGCAGTCCCTGGACAACATATGGCTACACCTTC.

This clone occurred once. The chain combines TRBV27 with TRBJ1-2; TRBD1 agrees at 7 bases. Trimming took 7 bases from V and 6 from J; bases not matched to a gene: 17. The germline CDR1 and CDR2 sequences are MNHEY and SMNVEV (reference sequence). The CDR3 has 16 residues. This CDR3 reads CASTSPRQGFMDGYTF. The CDR3 coding sequence is TGTGCCAGCACCTCCCCCCGACAGGGTTTTATGGATGGCTACACCTTC.